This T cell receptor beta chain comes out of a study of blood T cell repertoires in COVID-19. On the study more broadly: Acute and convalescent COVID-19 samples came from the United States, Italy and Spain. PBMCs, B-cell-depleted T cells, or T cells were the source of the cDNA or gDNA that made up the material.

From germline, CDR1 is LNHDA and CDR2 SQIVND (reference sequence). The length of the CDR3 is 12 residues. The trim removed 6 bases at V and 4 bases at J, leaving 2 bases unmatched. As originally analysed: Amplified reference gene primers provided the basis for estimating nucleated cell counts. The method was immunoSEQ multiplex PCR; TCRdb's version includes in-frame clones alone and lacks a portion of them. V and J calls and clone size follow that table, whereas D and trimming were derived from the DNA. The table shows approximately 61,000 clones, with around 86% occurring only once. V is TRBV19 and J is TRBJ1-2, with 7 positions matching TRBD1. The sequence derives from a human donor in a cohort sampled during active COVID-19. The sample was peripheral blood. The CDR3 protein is CASRRDSYGYTF. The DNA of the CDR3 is TGTGCCAGTAGGCGGGACAGCTATGGCTACACCTTC.